A single T cell receptor beta chain is shown here with its context. The sample originates from a study of shared T cell receptors in the human thymus. The CDR3 is made up of 15 amino acids. The V end lost 2 bases, the J end lost 0 bases, and 8 bases lay between the germline ends. The V gene's germline CDR1 is MGHRA and CDR2 YSYEKL. The table came from immunoSEQ multiplex PCR; TCRdb's copy has only in-frame clones and leaves some out. Of about 710,000 clones in the sample, around 87% were seen once. A further study also used this sample, focusing on human thymus T cells. That report adds: Congenital heart defects were the reason for the corrective surgery that the donors, healthy Finnish infants, were having. Resections from corrective heart surgery provided thymus tissue. Gene usage for V and J segments appeared biased in thymic and blood repertoires. Overlap was high between thymic repertoires from unrelated individuals, as reported in related research.

The gene calls are TRBV4-1 and TRBJ2-1; D is unresolved. Sequencing was carried out using thymocytes. This TCR derives from a boy less than two years old with a congenital heart defect. In DNA, the CDR3 is TGCGCCAGCAGCCAAATGATCAGCTCCTACAATGAGCAGTTCTTC. Residues: CASSQMISSYNEQFF.